A selection of T cell receptor beta chains follows, all from one sample in a study of T cell changes during pregnancy in multiple sclerosis. Assay: immunoSEQ multiplex PCR; the TCRdb copy retains only in-frame clones and omits some. Of about 40,000 clones in the sample, about 87% were seen once. The specimen comprised peripheral blood, sampled in the first trimester of pregnancy. These TCRs come from a female donor in good health, enrolled as a control in a pregnancy study. CDR3s include the opening cysteine and the closing phenylalanine or tryptophan. The D gene is left open where the match is weak. Some rows have no size entry. The others give once, few or many, or a class for an expanded clone.

TRBD1,-,TRBV7-8,TRBJ1-3,TGTGCCAGCAGCTTCCAGGGGGCTGGAAACACCATATATTTT,CASSFQGAGNTIYF
-,-,TRBV7-9,TRBJ1-2,TGTGCCAGCAGCTTTCAGAACTATGGCTACACCTTC,CASSFQNYGYTF
-,-,TRBV7-3,TRBJ2-7,TGTGCCAGCAGCTTAGAAGCGGGTAGCTCCTACGAGCAGTACTTC,CASSLEAGSSYEQYF
TRBD2,-,TRBV9,TRBJ2-3,TGTGCCAGCAGCCGGGGGACTAGCGGGGGGGGCACAGATACGCAGTATTTT,CASSRGTSGGGTDTQYF
-,-,TRBV28,TRBJ1-5,TGTGCCAGCAGTGACAGGAGCAATCAGCCCCAGCATTTT,CASSDRSNQPQHF
-,-,TRBV5-6,TRBJ1-5,TGTGCCAGCGCCCCTGGACGGGAGGGGAGCAATCAGCCCCAGCATTTT,CASAPGREGSNQPQHF
TRBD1,-,TRBV7-2,TRBJ2-4,TGTGCCAGCAGCCGAGACCAGGGGGCTAGAAACATTCAGTACTTC,CASSRDQGARNIQYF
TRBD2,-,TRBV7-3,TRBJ2-7,TGTGCCAGCAGCCAGGGACTAGCGGGGTCCGAGCAGTACTTC,CASSQGLAGSEQYF
-,-,TRBV7-3,TRBJ2-2,TGTGCCAGCAGCCCCTCCGGACTGCAAAACACCGGGGAGCTGTTTTTT,CASSPSGLQNTGELFF
-,few,TRBV14,TRBJ2-5,TGTGCCAGCAGCCAAAGTCCGGGGGTCATCCAAGAGACCCAGTACTTC,CASSQSPGVIQETQYF
TRBD1,once,TRBV4-1,TRBJ2-7,TGCGCCAGCAGCCCAAGGACAGGGGGCGGATACGAGCAGTACTTC,CASSPRTGGGYEQYF
-,-,TRBV13,TRBJ2-7,TGTGCCAGCAGCGTCGCCTACGAGCAGTACTTC,CASSVAYEQYF
-,medium-sized,TRBV7-3,TRBJ2-1,TGTGCCAGCCCTCCCCAGCGGGACAAACTATCATCCTCCTACAATGAGCAGTTCTTC,CASPPQRDKLSSSYNEQFF
TRBD1,-,TRBV5-8,TRBJ1-6,TGTGCCAGCAGCCCCCGGACAGGGGGCAATTCACCCCTCCACTTT,CASSPRTGGNSPLHF
-,medium-sized,TRBV7-3,TRBJ2-2,TGTGCCAGCAGCCCAAAGCCCGGGGAGCTGTTTTTT,CASSPKPGELFF
TRBD1,-,TRBV28,TRBJ1-6,TGTGCCAGCAGTACAGGGGGCGGAGGTTCACCCCTCCACTTT,CASSTGGGGSPLHF